This is a list of T cell receptor beta chains from one sample in a study of shared clonotypes between healthy human individuals. The data were produced by immunoSEQ multiplex PCR, yet TCRdb's version contains in-frame clones alone and is incomplete. This table has millions of clones, around 94% appearing once. The source material was naive CD4+ T cells sorted from blood. Every receptor here comes from a man younger than 35 in good health. Each CDR3 is given with its conserved first and last residue. A D gene is named only where the DNA matches it firmly. A clone size is listed for some rows: how often the clone was seen (once, few, many), or a class if it is expanded.

j_call | v_call | d_call | clone_size | cdr3_nt | cdr3_aa
TRBJ1-5 | TRBV28 | TRBD1 | NA | TGTGCCAGCAGCCTCCTGACAGGGGGCAATCAGCCCCAGCATTTT | CASSLLTGGNQPQHF
TRBJ1-6 | TRBV5-1 | NA | NA | TGCGCCAGCAGCTTTATAGGGGCTAGTTGGAATTCACCCCTCCACTTT | CASSFIGASWNSPLHF
TRBJ1-6 | TRBV6-5 | NA | NA | TGTGCCAGCACCCGAGGGGGGTATAATTCACCCCTCCACTTT | CASTRGGYNSPLHF
TRBJ1-6 | TRBV27 | TRBD1 | NA | TGTGCCAGTACAGGGGGGTATAATTCACCCCTCCACTTT | CASTGGYNSPLHF
TRBJ1-2 | TRBV7-9 | NA | NA | TGTGCCAGCAGCTTATCAGGCTTTCATGGCTACACCTTC | CASSLSGFHGYTF
TRBJ2-7 | TRBV5-1 | TRBD1 | NA | TGCGCCAGCAGCTTGGGACAGGGATTAATCTACGAGCAGTACTTC | CASSLGQGLIYEQYF
TRBJ2-2 | TRBV28 | TRBD1 | NA | TGTGCCAGCAGTTTATCGGACAGGGCCACCGGGGAGCTGTTTTTT | CASSLSDRATGELFF
TRBJ2-1 | TRBV2 | TRBD2 | NA | TGTGCCAGCACAGGCACCGGGACTAACTACAATGAGCAGTTCTTC | CASTGTGTNYNEQFF
TRBJ2-2 | TRBV2 | TRBD1 | NA | TGTGCCAGCAGTGAAGGAAGGGGGCGAACCGGGGAGCTGTTTTTT | CASSEGRGRTGELFF
TRBJ2-2 | TRBV27 | NA | NA | TGTGCCAGCAAAGGGTATTCGTTTGGGGAGCTGTTTTTT | CASKGYSFGELFF
TRBJ1-1 | TRBV6-1 | NA | once | TGTGCCAGCGCTACACCGGGTCCTGAAGCTTTCTTT | CASATPGPEAFF
TRBJ2-7 | TRBV29-1 | NA | NA | TGCAGCGTTGAAAACCCCTGGGCGAGCGAGCAGTACTTC | CSVENPWASEQYF
TRBJ2-5 | TRBV18 | TRBD1 | NA | TGTGCCAGCTCACCACTGCCGGGGACAGGCCGAGAGACCCAGTACTTC | CASSPLPGTGRETQYF
TRBJ2-7 | TRBV13 | NA | NA | TGTGCCAGCAGCCCAGATAGCAACTCCTACGAGCAGTACTTC | CASSPDSNSYEQYF
TRBJ2-7 | TRBV5-6 | TRBD2 | NA | TGTGCCAGCAGCTCCTGGATTCGTGGGAGGGTGGGATACGAGCAGTACTTC | CASSSWIRGRVGYEQYF
TRBJ2-3 | TRBV5-1 | TRBD1 | NA | TGCGCCAGCAGCTCATTCGAAACAGGGGTAGGAAGCACAGATACGCAGTATTTT | CASSSFETGVGSTDTQYF
TRBJ1-3 | TRBV11-2 | NA | NA | TGTGCCAGCAGCTCCGGGCTGGGGGGAAACACCATATATTTT | CASSSGLGGNTIYF
TRBJ2-7 | TRBV5-1 | TRBD2 | NA | TGCGCCAGCAGCCCGGGGAGCGGGGCCTACGAGCAGTACTTC | CASSPGSGAYEQYF
TRBJ2-7 | TRBV13 | TRBD2 | NA | TGTGCCAGCAGCTCCCAACTAGCGGGAACCTACGAGCAGTACTTC | CASSSQLAGTYEQYF
TRBJ2-7 | TRBV27 | TRBD1 | NA | TGTGCCAGCAGTTTAAGACAGGGCTCCTACGAGCAGTACTTC | CASSLRQGSYEQYF
TRBJ2-7 | TRBV28 | NA | NA | TGTGCCACCCACACTGAGACGGAGCCCTACGAGCAGTACTTC | CATHTETEPYEQYF
TRBJ1-1 | TRBV15 | TRBD1 | once | TGTGCCACCAGCAGAGCCCCGGACAGGGGGGACACTGAAGCTTTCTTT | CATSRAPDRGDTEAFF
TRBJ2-7 | TRBV19 | NA | NA | TGTGCCAGTAGTATAGGGACGGGCTCCGAGCAGTACTTC | CASSIGTGSEQYF
TRBJ1-1 | TRBV6-6 | TRBD1 | NA | TGTGCCAGCAGGGAGACAGGGGCCGTTGAAGCTTTCTTT | CASRETGAVEAFF
TRBJ2-3 | TRBV6-5 | NA | NA | TGTGCCAGCTCCTCCCCAGGAGATACGCAGTATTTT | CASSSPGDTQYF
TRBJ1-2 | TRBV5-4 | TRBD1 | NA | TGTGCCAGCAGCTCTCGACAGGGGGATGGCTACACCTTC | CASSSRQGDGYTF
TRBJ1-4 | TRBV2 | NA | NA | TGTGCCAGCAGTGAAACTCCAAAACTGTTTTTT | CASSETPKLFF
TRBJ2-3 | TRBV4-1 | NA | NA | TGCGCCAGCAGCCCAAGACTAGTCGCTCCCGCAGATACGCAGTATTTT | CASSPRLVAPADTQYF
TRBJ1-3 | TRBV18 | NA | once | TGTGCCAGCTCTCCGGACGGTTACTCTGGAAACACCATATATTTT | CASSPDGYSGNTIYF
TRBJ1-2 | TRBV7-3 | TRBD1 | NA | TGTGCCAGCAGCTTACAAGGGGGCACTAACTATGGCTACACCTTC | CASSLQGGTNYGYTF
TRBJ2-2 | TRBV18 | NA | NA | TGTGCCAGCTCACCACCGGCGGGATTAAACACCGGGGAGCTGTTTTTT | CASSPPAGLNTGELFF
TRBJ2-7 | TRBV9 | TRBD2 | NA | TGTGCCAGCAGCCCATCGACTAGCGCCGCCTACGAGCAGTACTTC | CASSPSTSAAYEQYF
TRBJ2-7 | TRBV5-6 | NA | NA | TGTGCCAGCAGCTCGGGGACCGAGCCTTTCTACGAGCAGTACTTC | CASSSGTEPFYEQYF
TRBJ1-6 | TRBV27 | NA | NA | TGTGCCAGCAGTTTTTCGCGTGGGGATAATTCACCCCTCCACTTT | CASSFSRGDNSPLHF
TRBJ2-1 | TRBV2 | NA | NA | TGTGCCAGCAGACCTCAGCGGGATGAGCAGTTCTTC | CASRPQRDEQFF
TRBJ1-1 | TRBV27 | NA | NA | TGTGCCAGCAGTACTCTCAGGGGCCGCTTTGAAGCTTTCTTT | CASSTLRGRFEAFF
TRBJ2-7 | TRBV18 | NA | NA | TGTGCCAGCTCACAGGGGCCTACCTACGAGCAGTACTTC | CASSQGPTYEQYF
TRBJ2-6 | TRBV2 | TRBD1 | NA | TGTGCCAGCAGCGCGACAGGGCCCTCTGGGGCCAACGTCCTGACTTTC | CASSATGPSGANVLTF
TRBJ2-1 | TRBV11-1 | TRBD1 | NA | TGTGCCAGCAGCTTAGAATACAGGGGTGAATCCTACAATGAGCAGTTCTTC | CASSLEYRGESYNEQFF
TRBJ1-1 | TRBV23-1 | TRBD1 | NA | TGCGCCAGCAGTCACCGGGACAGACACACTGAAGCTTTCTTT | CASSHRDRHTEAFF
TRBJ2-5 | TRBV25-1 | TRBD2 | once | TGTGCCAGCAGCCCTCGGACTAGCGGAGGAGAGACCCAGTACTTC | CASSPRTSGGETQYF
TRBJ1-1 | TRBV30 | TRBD1 | NA | TGTGCCTGGAACAGGGGGTTCACTGAAGCTTTCTTT | CAWNRGFTEAFF
TRBJ2-2 | TRBV28 | TRBD2 | NA | TGTGCCAGCAGCCTAGCGGGGGGGCCTTTCGGGGAGCTGTTTTTT | CASSLAGGPFGELFF
TRBJ1-1 | TRBV11-2 | NA | NA | TGTGCCAGCAGCTCGGGGGAGATCACTGAAGCTTTCTTT | CASSSGEITEAFF
TRBJ2-7 | TRBV7-2 | NA | NA | TGTGCCAGCAGCTTAGACACGGTTAGCTCCTACGAGCAGTACTTC | CASSLDTVSSYEQYF
TRBJ1-6 | TRBV6-1 | TRBD1 | few | TGTGCCAGCAGGGTGGACAGGGGAGGTAATTCACCCCTCCACTTT | CASRVDRGGNSPLHF
TRBJ2-5 | TRBV6-6 | TRBD2 | NA | TGTGCCAGCAGTCAGACTAGCGGGGGGGCAGAGACCCAGTACTTC | CASSQTSGGAETQYF
TRBJ2-7 | TRBV7-2 | NA | NA | TGTGCCAGCAGCTCCCGACTACACTCGGGCGAGCAGTACTTC | CASSSRLHSGEQYF
TRBJ2-6 | TRBV19 | NA | NA | TGTGCCAGTAGTGATCAGGGGGGCGCGGTTTCTGGGGCCAACGTCCTGACTTTC | CASSDQGGAVSGANVLTF
TRBJ2-7 | TRBV7-2 | NA | NA | TGTGCCAGCAGCCCTGGGCCCTACGAGCAGTGCTTC | CASSPGPYEQCF
TRBJ1-1 | TRBV11-2 | NA | NA | TGTGCCAGCAGCTGGCCTCCGGGACGGGCCATGAACACTGAAGCTTTCTTT | CASSWPPGRAMNTEAFF
TRBJ2-5 | TRBV29-1 | NA | NA | TGCAGCGCCCCCCTGGGGCGGGTTAAAGAGACCCAGTACTTC | CSAPLGRVKETQYF
TRBJ2-5 | TRBV4-1 | TRBD2 | NA | TGCGCCAGCAGCCAAGATAAAGCGGGGCCCCAAGAGACCCAGTACTTC | CASSQDKAGPQETQYF
TRBJ1-6 | TRBV30 | NA | NA | TGTGCCTGGAGTGTACTTGTCTCCTATAATTCACCCCTCCACTTT | CAWSVLVSYNSPLHF
TRBJ1-4 | TRBV7-9 | NA | NA | TGTGCCAGCAGCTTGGGGGGAGGAAATGAAAAACTGTTTTTT | CASSLGGGNEKLFF
TRBJ2-3 | TRBV5-1 | NA | NA | TGCGCCAGCAGCTTGGCGGGGGTCACAGATACGCAGTATTTT | CASSLAGVTDTQYF
TRBJ1-2 | TRBV5-1 | NA | NA | TGCGCCAGCGGGGGTACCACGAACTATGGCTACACCTTC | CASGGTTNYGYTF
TRBJ2-7 | TRBV10-3 | TRBD2 | NA | TGTGCCATCAGTGAATCGGGACTAGCGGGTTTGGGGGAGCAGTACTTC | CAISESGLAGLGEQYF
TRBJ1-2 | TRBV28 | NA | NA | TGTGCCAGCAGTTTATTGCATATGGGGCCCTTTAACTATGGCTACACCTTC | CASSLLHMGPFNYGYTF
TRBJ1-1 | TRBV19 | NA | NA | TGTGCCAGTAGATGGGGTTCCGGCACTGAAGCTTTCTTT | CASRWGSGTEAFF